The 16 T cell receptor beta chains in this list originate from one sample, sequenced in a study of cytomegalovirus exposure and HLA in healthy donors. The PCR ran on 60 Vbeta and 13 Jbeta primers. Assay: immunoSEQ multiplex PCR; the TCRdb copy retains only in-frame clones and omits some. The sample data list some 71,000 clones. Material: PBMCs. The receptors stem from a woman aged 30 to 39 in good health and CMV-seronegative.

V gene TRBV18 combines with J gene TRBJ2-1, with D unresolved. Germline lookup yields CDR1 KGHSH and CDR2 LQKENI. Trimming shortened V by 4 bases and J by 7 bases, and 8 bases separated the two germline ends. The CDR3 has 12 amino acids. The CDR3 here is CASSLPGNEQFF. The CDR3 DNA sequence: TGTGCCAGCTCACTCCCCGGTAATGAGCAGTTCTTC.

The J gene is TRBJ2-7, the V gene TRBV6-5; maybe TRBD2 (6 bases). There are 15 residues in the CDR3. V gave up 4 bases and J gave up 4 bases, with 17 bases separating them. Germline V gives CDR1 MNHEY, CDR2 SVGAGI. The CDR3 here is CASSSGGGVRYEQYF. CDR3 coding DNA: TGTGCCAGCAGTTCCGGGGGAGGTGTCCGTTACGAGCAGTACTTC.

The genes are TRBV9 and TRBJ2-2; TRBD2 matches 10 bases. The CDR3 contains 16 residues. Per the germline V gene, CDR1 is SGDLS and CDR2 is YYNGEE. After removal of 0 bases from V and 5 bases from J, the junction contained 4 bases not matched to a gene. The CDR3 DNA sequence: TGTGCCAGCAGCGTAGAGAGCGGGGGGGATACCGGGGAGCTGTTTTTT. Its translation is CASSVESGGDTGELFF.

This sequence joins TRBV4-2 and TRBJ1-4, with D tentatively TRBD1 (5 bases). The germline V and J ends were trimmed by 2 bases and 4 bases, with 17 bases remaining between them. CDR1 is LGHNA and CDR2 is YNFKEQ in the germline V gene. This CDR3 spans 17 amino acids. The CDR3 is CASSQQPGVSRNEKLFF. The CDR3 nucleotides read TGTGCCAGCAGCCAACAGCCGGGGGTTTCGCGTAATGAAAAACTGTTTTTT.

V is TRBV7-9 and J is TRBJ1-1; D uncertain. The CDR3 totals 16 residues. In germline, CDR1 is SEHNR, CDR2 FQNEAQ (reference sequence). Deletions cut 4 bases from V and 1 base from J, with 16 bases between. The chain's CDR3 is CASSSPLSLRNTEAFF. The CDR3 coding sequence is TGTGCCAGCAGCTCACCACTCTCACTGAGGAACACTGAAGCTTTCTTT.

A note on this clone: Compared with germline, one end of the junction differs, possibly owing to a read error. V and J are TRBV7-2 and TRBJ2-5, with TRBD2 matching over 8 bases. The CDR3 loop spans 15 amino acids. Germline CDR1 and CDR2: SGHTA and FQGNSA. CDR3 in DNA: TGTTCCAGCAGCTTATTTTCTAGCGGGCAGGAGACCCAGTACTTC. It specifies CSSSLFSSGQETQYF.

V usage is TRBV6-5 and J usage is TRBJ2-7, with 8 bases identical to TRBD2. V was clipped by 2 bases and J by 1 base; unmatched bases: 7. CDR1 and CDR2 (germline): MNHEY, SVGAGI. CDR3 length equals 16 residues. This chain's CDR3 is CASSYASGSGSYEQYF. As DNA, the CDR3 is TGTGCCAGCAGTTACGCCAGCGGGAGCGGATCCTACGAGCAGTACTTC.

The genes are TRBV28 and TRBJ2-7; 12 bases map to TRBD1. In germline, CDR1 is MDHEN, CDR2 SYDVKM. The V gene end was trimmed by 5 bases and the J gene end by 4 bases; junction bases not matched to a gene: 9. CDR3 length: 16 residues. The DNA of the CDR3 is TGTGCCAGCAGTGGCTACCCGGGACAGGGGGCATACGAGCAGTACTTC. This gives the protein CASSGYPGQGAYEQYF.

V is TRBV30 and J is TRBJ2-7, with 8 bases matching TRBD2. The V segment lost 1 base and the J segment 5 bases; nucleotides outside the gene matches: 7. The CDR3 is made up of 14 amino acids. Germline V gene data show CDR1 as GTSNPN and CDR2 as SVGIG (reference sequence). The CDR3 protein is CAWSGPGRAHEQYF. For the CDR3, the DNA is TGTGCCTGGAGTGGCCCCGGGAGGGCCCACGAGCAGTACTTC.

The V and J genes are TRBV6-4 and TRBJ1-2, with 7 bases that match TRBD1. The V and J ends lost 3 bases and 2 bases, in that order; junction bases with no gene match: 3. There are 14 residues in the CDR3. Germline CDR1 MRHNA, CDR2 SNTAGT. This chain's CDR3 is CASSEQGTNYGYTF. The CDR3 DNA is TGTGCCAGCAGTGAACAGGGGACCAACTATGGCTACACCTTC.

As DNA, the CDR3 is TGTGCCAGTAGTATTAGGCGGGCAGCGTACACCGGGGAGCTGTTTTTT. Its protein product is CASSIRRAAYTGELFF. V is TRBV19 and J is TRBJ2-2; D might be TRBD2 (5 bases). V dropped 3 bases and J dropped 3 bases, with 14 bases sitting between them. In germline, CDR1 is LNHDA, CDR2 SQIVND (reference sequence). The CDR3 has 16 amino acids.

The V call is TRBV4-1, the J call TRBJ1-4; no clear D. Germline V gene data show CDR1 as MGHRA and CDR2 as YSYEKL. This CDR3 contains 12 residues. With 4 bases removed from V and 2 bases from J, the gap between germline ends came to 2 bases. In DNA form, the CDR3 reads TGCGCCAGCAGCCCTACTAATGAAAAACTGTTTTTT. Encoded protein: CASSPTNEKLFF.

This chain connects TRBV23-1 to TRBJ2-7; D perhaps matches TRBD1 (6 bases). TRBV23-1 is flagged as an ORF with uncertain function. The CDR3 totals 16 residues. Between the trimmed V and J ends, which lost 1 base and 4 bases, there was a span of 17 bases. The CDR3 DNA reads TGCGCCAGCAGTCAATTTCCTAGGGGGTTTATGTACGAGCAGTACTTC. Translation: CASSQFPRGFMYEQYF.

The chain employs TRBV9 and TRBJ2-1; no definite D call. This CDR3 is built from 12 residues. Trimming left V 0 bases short and J 9 bases short, with 7 bases between. Germline V lookup: CDR1 SGDLS, CDR2 YYNGEE. CDR3 protein: CASSVVDTEQFF. DNA of the CDR3: TGTGCCAGCAGCGTAGTTGACACTGAGCAGTTCTTC.

The rearrangement links TRBV7-8 to TRBJ1-5, with D possibly matching TRBD1 (5 bases). Between the trimmed V and J ends, which lost 1 base and 4 bases, there was a span of 14 bases. The CDR3 covers 16 residues. Per the germline V gene, CDR1 is SGHVS and CDR2 is FQNEAQ. CDR3: CASSLVRAGINQPQHF. The DNA of the CDR3 is TGTGCCAGCAGCTTAGTTCGGGCAGGGATTAATCAGCCCCAGCATTTT.

This chain links TRBV5-1 with TRBJ2-2; 12 positions match TRBD2. CDR1 is SGHRS and CDR2 is YFSETQ in the germline V gene. V was pared by 5 bases and J by 1 base, with 9 bases of the junction left unmatched. The CDR3 runs to 18 residues. The CDR3 is CASSIDPGLAGNTGELFF. The CDR3 coding sequence is TGCGCCAGCAGTATCGATCCGGGACTAGCGGGGAACACCGGGGAGCTGTTTTTT.